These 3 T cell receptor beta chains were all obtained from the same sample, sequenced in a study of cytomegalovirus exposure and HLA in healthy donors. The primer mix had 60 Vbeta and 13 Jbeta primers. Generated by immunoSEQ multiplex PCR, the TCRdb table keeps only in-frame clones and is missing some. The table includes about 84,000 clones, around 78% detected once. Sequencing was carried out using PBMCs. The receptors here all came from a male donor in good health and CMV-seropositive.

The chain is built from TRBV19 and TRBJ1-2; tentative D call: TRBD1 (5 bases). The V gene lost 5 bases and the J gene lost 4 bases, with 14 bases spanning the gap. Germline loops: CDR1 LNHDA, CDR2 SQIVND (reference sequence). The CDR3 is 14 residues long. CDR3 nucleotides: TGTGCCAGTAGTGACCAGGGAAGGGGCTATGGCTACACCTTC. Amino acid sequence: CASSDQGRGYGYTF.

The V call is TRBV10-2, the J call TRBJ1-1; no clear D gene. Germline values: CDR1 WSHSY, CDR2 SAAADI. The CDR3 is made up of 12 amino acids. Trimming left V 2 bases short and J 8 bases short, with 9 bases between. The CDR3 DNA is TGCGCCAGCAGTGAGCTAGTCGGGGAAGCTTTCTTT. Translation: CASSELVGEAFF.

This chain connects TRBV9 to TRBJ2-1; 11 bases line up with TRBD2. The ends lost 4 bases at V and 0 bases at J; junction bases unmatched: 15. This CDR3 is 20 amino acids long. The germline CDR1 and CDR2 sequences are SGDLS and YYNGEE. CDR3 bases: TGTGCCAGCAGCTCGGAAGGTAGCGGGAGGGCCCAGGGCTCCTACAATGAGCAGTTCTTC. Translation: CASSSEGSGRAQGSYNEQFF.